This T cell receptor beta chain was obtained from a study of blood T cell repertoires in COVID-19. The overall study: Sites in the United States, Italy and Spain provided acute and convalescent COVID-19 samples. PBMCs, B-cell-depleted T cells, or T cells were the source of the cDNA or gDNA that made up the material.

V was pared by 2 bases and J by 5 bases, with 10 bases between. The germline V gene encodes CDR1 SGHRS and CDR2 YFSETQ. The CDR3 extends over 13 amino acids. Original processing notes: Nucleated cell counts were estimated from reference gene primer amplification. Assay used: immunoSEQ multiplex PCR; TCRdb lists only in-frame clones, some missing. The D gene and trimming were derived from the DNA, and the V and J assignments and clone size from that table. In the table there are about 270,000 clones, approximately 85% of which are singletons. Those enrolled in Seattle joined during active infection and were followed longitudinally afterward.

This receptor was taken from a woman older than 75 with COVID-19, enrolled during active disease. Sequencing was carried out using peripheral blood. J is TRBJ2-5 and V is TRBV5-1; TRBD1 might be the D (6 bases). The CDR3 loop is CASSFVQGETQYF. For the CDR3, the DNA is TGCGCCAGCAGCTTCGTTCAGGGGGAGACCCAGTACTTC.